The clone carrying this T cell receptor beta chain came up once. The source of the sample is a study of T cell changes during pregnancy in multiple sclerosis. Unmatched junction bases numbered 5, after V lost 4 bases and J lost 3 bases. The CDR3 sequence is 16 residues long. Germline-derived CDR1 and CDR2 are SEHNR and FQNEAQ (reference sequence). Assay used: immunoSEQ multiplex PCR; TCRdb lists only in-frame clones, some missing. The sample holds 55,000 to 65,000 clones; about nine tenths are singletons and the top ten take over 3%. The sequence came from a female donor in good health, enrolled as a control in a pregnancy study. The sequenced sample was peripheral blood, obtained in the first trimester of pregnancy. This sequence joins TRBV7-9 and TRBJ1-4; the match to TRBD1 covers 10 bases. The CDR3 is CASSSRTGGSNEKLFF. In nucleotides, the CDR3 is TGTGCCAGCAGCTCCCGGACAGGGGGATCTAATGAAAAACTGTTTTTT.